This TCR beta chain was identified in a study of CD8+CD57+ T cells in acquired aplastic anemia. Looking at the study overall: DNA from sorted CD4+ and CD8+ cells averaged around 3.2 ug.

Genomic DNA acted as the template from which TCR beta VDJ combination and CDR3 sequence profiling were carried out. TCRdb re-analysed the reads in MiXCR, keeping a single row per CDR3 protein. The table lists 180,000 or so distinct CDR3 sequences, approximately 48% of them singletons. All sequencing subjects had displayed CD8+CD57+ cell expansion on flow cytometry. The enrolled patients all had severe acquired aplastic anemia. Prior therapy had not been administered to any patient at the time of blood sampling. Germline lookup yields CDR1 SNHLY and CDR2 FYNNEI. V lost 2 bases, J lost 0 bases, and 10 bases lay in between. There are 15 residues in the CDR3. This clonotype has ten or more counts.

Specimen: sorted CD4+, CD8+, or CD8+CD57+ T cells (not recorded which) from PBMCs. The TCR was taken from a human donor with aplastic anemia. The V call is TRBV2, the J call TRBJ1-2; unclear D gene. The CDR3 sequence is CASSEFGGTNYGYTF. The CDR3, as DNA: TGTGCCAGCAGTGAATTCGGCGGCACTAACTATGGCTACACCTTC.